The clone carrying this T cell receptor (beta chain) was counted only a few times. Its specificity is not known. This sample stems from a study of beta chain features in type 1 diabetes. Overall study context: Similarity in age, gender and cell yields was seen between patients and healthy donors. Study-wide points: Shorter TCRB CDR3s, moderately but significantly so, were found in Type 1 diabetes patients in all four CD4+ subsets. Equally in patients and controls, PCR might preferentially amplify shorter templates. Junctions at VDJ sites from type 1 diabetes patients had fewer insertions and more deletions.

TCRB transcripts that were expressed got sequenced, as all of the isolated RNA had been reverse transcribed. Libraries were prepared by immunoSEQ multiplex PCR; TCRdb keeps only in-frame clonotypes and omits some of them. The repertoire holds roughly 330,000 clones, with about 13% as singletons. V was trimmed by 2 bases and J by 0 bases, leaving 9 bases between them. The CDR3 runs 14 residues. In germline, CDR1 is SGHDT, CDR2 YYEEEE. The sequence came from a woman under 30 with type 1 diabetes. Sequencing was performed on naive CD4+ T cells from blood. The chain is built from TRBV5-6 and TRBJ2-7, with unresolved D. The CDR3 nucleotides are TGTGCCAGCAGCTTCCGACGGAGCTCCTACGAGCAGTACTTC. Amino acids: CASSFRRSSYEQYF.